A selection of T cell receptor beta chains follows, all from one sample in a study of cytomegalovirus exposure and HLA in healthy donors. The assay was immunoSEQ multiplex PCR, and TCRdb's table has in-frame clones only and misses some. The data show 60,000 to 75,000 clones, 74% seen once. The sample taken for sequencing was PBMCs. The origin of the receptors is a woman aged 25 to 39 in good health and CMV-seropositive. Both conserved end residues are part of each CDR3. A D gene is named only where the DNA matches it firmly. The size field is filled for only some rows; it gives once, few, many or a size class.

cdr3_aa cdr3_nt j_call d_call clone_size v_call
CASSNTGTAYEQYF TGCGCCAGCAGCAACACCGGGACAGCATACGAGCAGTACTTC TRBJ2-7 TRBD1 NA TRBV5-1
CASSLVLPSGTDTQYF TGTGCCAGCAGCTTGGTACTCCCGAGCGGCACAGATACGCAGTATTTT TRBJ2-3 NA NA TRBV5-4
CASSYSTIPSGYGYTF TGTGCCAGCAGTTACTCGACTATCCCCAGCGGCTATGGCTACACCTTC TRBJ1-2 NA NA TRBV6-5
CASSPLGQGAQKGRVGNEQFF TGTGCCAGCAGTCCCCTTGGACAGGGGGCGCAAAAGGGGAGAGTGGGCAATGAGCAGTTCTTC TRBJ2-1 TRBD1 NA TRBV28
CASSSPAEGGPPYEQYF TGTGCCAGCAGTTCACCAGCTGAGGGAGGCCCTCCCTACGAGCAGTACTTC TRBJ2-7 NA few TRBV28
CASSSGQSSSGANVLTF TGTGCCAGTTCCTCCGGACAATCTTCCTCTGGGGCCAACGTCCTGACTTTC TRBJ2-6 NA NA TRBV28
CASSPLGELFF TGTGCCAGCAGCCCCCTCGGGGAGCTGTTTTTT TRBJ2-2 NA NA TRBV7-2
CASSLGQGILDTQYF TGTGCCAGCAGCCTCGGACAGGGTATTTTAGATACGCAGTATTTT TRBJ2-3 TRBD1 NA TRBV7-9
CASSPLSIARNTGELFF TGTGCCAGCAGCCCCCTTTCGATAGCGAGGAACACCGGGGAGCTGTTTTTT TRBJ2-2 NA NA TRBV4-2
CSVGQVDNYGYTF TGCAGCGTTGGACAGGTTGATAACTATGGCTACACCTTC TRBJ1-2 NA few TRBV29-1
CASSSGVGTEAFF TGTGCCAGCAGTTCAGGGGTTGGGACTGAAGCTTTCTTT TRBJ1-1 NA NA TRBV28
CASSGTDRGTKDTQYF TGCGCCAGCAGTGGCACAGACAGGGGAACAAAAGATACGCAGTATTTT TRBJ2-3 TRBD1 once TRBV10-1
CAWSPGSGNTIYF TGTGCCTGGAGCCCGGGATCTGGAAACACCATATATTTT TRBJ1-3 NA NA TRBV30
CASSARGRAPYGYTF TGTGCCAGCAGTGCCAGGGGGCGCGCCCCCTATGGCTACACCTTC TRBJ1-2 TRBD1 NA TRBV6-1
CASSVRDRAETQYF TGTGCCAGCAGCGTAAGGGACAGGGCAGAGACCCAGTACTTC TRBJ2-5 TRBD1 NA TRBV9
CASSTSGTGVREQYF TGCGCCAGCAGCACATCCGGTACAGGGGTCCGCGAGCAGTACTTC TRBJ2-7 TRBD1 NA TRBV5-1
CSVEDTGGSYNEQFF TGCAGCGTTGAGGACACAGGGGGCTCTTACAATGAGCAGTTCTTC TRBJ2-1 TRBD1 NA TRBV29-1
CASSLGQAPYSNQPQHF TGTGCCAGCAGTTTAGGGCAGGCACCATATAGCAATCAGCCCCAGCATTTT TRBJ1-5 NA NA TRBV28
CSAGGVSTEAFF TGCAGCGCAGGGGGCGTGAGCACTGAAGCTTTCTTT TRBJ1-1 TRBD1 once TRBV29-1
CASSQGQGRELFF TGCGCCAGCAGCCAAGGGCAGGGAAGGGAGCTGTTTTTT TRBJ2-2 NA few TRBV4-3
CAWMGDSGRSYEQYF TGTGCCTGGATGGGGGACTCAGGACGGAGCTACGAGCAGTACTTC TRBJ2-7 NA NA TRBV30
CASSRGMNYEQYF TGTGCCAGCAGCCGAGGTATGAACTACGAGCAGTACTTC TRBJ2-7 NA NA TRBV6-5
CASSLAVAGTLEQYF TGTGCCAGCAGCTTAGCGGTGGCGGGAACCCTCGAGCAGTACTTC TRBJ2-7 NA few TRBV7-8
CASSRTGAGAYEQYF TGTGCCAGCAGCAGGACAGGGGCGGGGGCCTACGAGCAGTACTTC TRBJ2-7 TRBD1 few TRBV5-6
CASTSLAGGYEQYF TGCGCCAGCACCTCTCTAGCGGGAGGTTACGAGCAGTACTTC TRBJ2-7 TRBD2 NA TRBV5-1
CASTNRGLYEQYF TGTGCCAGCACAAACAGGGGGCTGTACGAGCAGTACTTC TRBJ2-7 TRBD1 NA TRBV6-5
CASSGLAGDTQYF TGTGCCAGCTCCGGACTAGCGGGAGATACGCAGTATTTT TRBJ2-3 TRBD2 NA TRBV6-4
CASSFSGGGYGYTF TGTGCCAGCAGCTTCTCGGGAGGGGGGTATGGCTACACCTTC TRBJ1-2 NA NA TRBV7-2
CASSVRVNTEAFF TGTGCCAGCAGTGTCCGCGTGAACACTGAAGCTTTCTTT TRBJ1-1 NA once TRBV6-4
CASSYSPRSNQPQHF TGTGCCAGCAGTTACTCGCCGCGGTCAAATCAGCCCCAGCATTTT TRBJ1-5 NA NA TRBV6-6
CASSLVLAGEQFF TGTGCCAGCAGCTTAGTCCTAGCGGGAGAGCAGTTCTTC TRBJ2-1 TRBD2 NA TRBV7-2
CASSSEKNTEAFF TGTGCCAGCAGTTCAGAAAAGAACACTGAAGCTTTCTTT TRBJ1-1 NA NA TRBV6-6
CASSEWQGQETQYF TGTGCCAGCAGTGAATGGCAGGGGCAAGAGACCCAGTACTTC TRBJ2-5 NA NA TRBV25-1